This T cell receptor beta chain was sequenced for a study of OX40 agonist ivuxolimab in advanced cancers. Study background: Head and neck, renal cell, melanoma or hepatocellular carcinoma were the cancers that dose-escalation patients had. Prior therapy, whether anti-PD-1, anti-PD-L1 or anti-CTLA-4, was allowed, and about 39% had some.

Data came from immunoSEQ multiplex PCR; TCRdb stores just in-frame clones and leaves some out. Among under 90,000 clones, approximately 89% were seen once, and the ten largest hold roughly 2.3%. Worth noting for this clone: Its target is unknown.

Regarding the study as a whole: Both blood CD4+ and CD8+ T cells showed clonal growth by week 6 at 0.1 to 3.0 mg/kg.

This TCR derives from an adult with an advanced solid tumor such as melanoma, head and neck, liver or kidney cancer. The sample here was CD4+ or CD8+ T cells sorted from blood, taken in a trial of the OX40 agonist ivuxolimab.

The CDR3 coding sequence is TGTGCCAGCAACCGTCCGGGACTTCCCTACGAGCAGTACTTC. It codes for CASNRPGLPYEQYF. The chain has TRBV7-3 and TRBJ2-7, with D tentatively TRBD2 (6 bases). The CDR3 totals 14 residues. The germline V and J ends were trimmed by 7 bases and 2 bases, with 15 bases remaining between them. Germline lookup yields CDR1 SGHTA and CDR2 FQGTGA.